Listed below are T cell receptor beta chains from one sample, sequenced in a study of radiation and T cells in renal cell carcinoma. Assay used: immunoSEQ multiplex PCR; TCRdb lists only in-frame clones, some missing. Here the sample spans roughly 100,000 clones, approximately 86% being singletons. This sample comprised blood, obtained from a patient whose treatment included radiotherapy and nephrectomy. The receptor source for this set is a man aged 50-60 years with renal cell carcinoma. Each CDR3 is given with its conserved first and last residue. D genes are given only for firm matches. A clone size is listed for some rows: how often the clone was seen (once, few, many), or a class if it is expanded.

J	V	size	D	CDR3	DNA
TRBJ1-1	TRBV5-4	NA	NA	CASSLPGLTMNTEAFF	TGTGCCAGCAGCCTACCGGGTCTTACTATGAACACTGAAGCTTTCTTT
TRBJ1-5	TRBV19	few	NA	CASSIDRYQPQHF	TGTGCCAGTAGTATAGACAGATATCAGCCCCAGCATTTT
TRBJ2-7	TRBV11-2	NA	TRBD2	CASSDSYSGRAYEQYF	TGTGCCAGCAGCGATTCTTATAGCGGGAGGGCCTACGAGCAGTACTTC
TRBJ1-5	TRBV2	NA	TRBD1	CASGAGTGGYSNQPQHF	TGTGCCTCCGGGGCAGGGACAGGGGGCTATAGCAATCAGCCCCAGCATTTT
TRBJ1-4	TRBV5-6	NA	TRBD1	CASSLAGGVLNEKLFF	TGTGCCAGCAGCTTGGCAGGGGGGGTACTTAATGAAAAACTGTTTTTT
TRBJ1-1	TRBV30	few	NA	CAWSGGRTNTEAFF	TGTGCCTGGAGTGGGGGCAGGACGAACACTGAAGCTTTCTTT
TRBJ1-2	TRBV27	NA	TRBD1	CASSPDRGLSYTF	TGTGCCAGCAGTCCGGACAGGGGATTGAGCTACACCTTC
TRBJ1-6	TRBV27	NA	TRBD1	CASSRDRSSYNSPLHF	TGTGCCAGCAGCCGGGACAGAAGCTCCTATAATTCACCCCTCCACTTT
TRBJ1-2	TRBV5-4	once	NA	CASSFEADYGYTF	TGTGCCAGCAGCTTCGAGGCAGACTATGGCTACACCTTC
TRBJ2-3	TRBV7-3	NA	TRBD2	CASSSGTSRTDTQYF	TGTGCCAGCAGCTCCGGGACTAGCAGGACAGATACGCAGTATTTT
TRBJ2-1	TRBV13	NA	NA	CASSPGRGSYNEQFF	TGTGCCAGCAGCCCTGGACGAGGATCCTACAATGAGCAGTTCTTC
TRBJ2-3	TRBV4-1	NA	TRBD1	CASSRFGQGALTQYF	TGCGCCAGCAGCCGATTCGGACAGGGGGCTCTAACGCAGTATTTT
TRBJ1-4	TRBV2	NA	NA	CASSESGRITTNEKLFF	TGTGCCAGCAGTGAATCGGGACGGATAACAACTAATGAAAAACTGTTTTTT
TRBJ2-3	TRBV7-2	NA	TRBD2	CASSLMTSGGAGDTQYF	TGTGCCAGCAGCCTAATGACTAGCGGGGGGGCAGGAGATACGCAGTATTTT
TRBJ2-3	TRBV28	NA	TRBD1	CASSLRDSMYF	TGTGCCAGCAGTTTAAGGGACAGTATGTATTTT
TRBJ2-1	TRBV2	NA	TRBD2	CATRGLAGSYNEQFF	TGTGCCACTCGAGGACTAGCGGGATCCTACAATGAGCAGTTCTTC
TRBJ2-5	TRBV25-1	NA	TRBD2	CASSEGGRGETQYF	TGTGCCAGCAGTGAAGGCGGGAGGGGCGAGACCCAGTACTTC
TRBJ2-7	TRBV6-5	NA	NA	CASRAGAEQYF	TGTGCCAGCAGGGCAGGCGCCGAGCAGTACTTC
TRBJ1-1	TRBV28	few	NA	CATHGPWTEAFF	TGTGCCACCCACGGTCCGTGGACTGAAGCTTTCTTT
TRBJ2-7	TRBV14	NA	TRBD2	CASSQITSGGREQYF	TGTGCCAGCAGCCAAATCACGTCGGGAGGTCGCGAGCAGTACTTC
TRBJ1-1	TRBV5-4	NA	NA	CASSSNTEAFF	TGTGCCAGCAGCTCGAATACTGAAGCTTTCTTT
TRBJ2-1	TRBV9	NA	TRBD2	CASSVLAGGPGSYNEQFF	TGTGCCAGCAGCGTACTAGCGGGAGGGCCAGGTTCCTACAATGAGCAGTTCTTC
TRBJ2-2	TRBV13	once	TRBD1	CASSGQALGGELFF	TGTGCCAGCAGCGGACAGGCGCTCGGAGGGGAGCTGTTTTTT
TRBJ2-2	TRBV2	NA	NA	CASSRGPANTGELFF	TGTGCCAGCAGTCGGGGGCCCGCGAACACCGGGGAGCTGTTTTTT
TRBJ2-3	TRBV30	NA	NA	CAWGFTDTQYF	TGTGCCTGGGGGTTCACAGATACGCAGTATTTT